The 21 T cell receptor beta chains reported below all come from one sample, sequenced in a study of blood T cell repertoires in COVID-19. Some clones are missing from TCRdb's copy, which holds only in-frame ones; the method was immunoSEQ multiplex PCR. In the table there are about 250,000 clones, roughly four fifths of which are singletons. Input material: PBMCs or T cells enriched from blood (not recorded which). These receptors were obtained from a man aged 45 to 65 who had recovered from COVID-19.

The chain joins TRBV9 to TRBJ2-1; no firm D call. Germline V gives CDR1 SGDLS, CDR2 YYNGEE. The ends were cut back, 6 bases at V and 1 base at J, with 11 bases in the middle. The CDR3 extends over 14 amino acids. The CDR3 is CASTPSGSYNEQFF. Here the CDR3 DNA reads TGTGCCAGCACCCCCTCGGGTTCCTACAATGAGCAGTTCTTC.

The DNA for the CDR3 is TGTGCCAGCAGTGGGGGTAGACTACCCCTAGGACTCCACTTT. Translated, it gives CASSGGRLPLGLHF. The V gene is TRBV6-1, the J gene TRBJ1-6, with D hard to call. Trimming cost V 4 bases and J 16 bases, with 20 bases left between them. CDR1 and CDR2 from the germline V gene are MNHNS and SASEGT. The CDR3 contains 14 residues.

The chain links TRBV10-3 to TRBJ1-5, with D possibly being TRBD1 (5 bases). The CDR3 is 14 residues long. V was clipped by 10 bases and J by 1 base, with 14 bases between them. CDR1 is ENHRY and CDR2 is SYGVKD in the germline V gene. This chain's CDR3 is CATRSGGSNQPQHF. In DNA, the CDR3 is TGTGCCACCCGGAGCGGGGGGAGCAATCAGCCCCAGCATTTT.

This chain joins TRBV10-1 and TRBJ1-6; maybe TRBD1 (6 bases). This CDR3 spans 13 amino acids. Trimming pared 3 bases from V and 7 bases from J, leaving 7 bases between. Germline loops: CDR1 WNHNN, CDR2 SYGVQD (reference sequence). CDR3 region: CASSDTGNSPLHF. The CDR3 DNA reads TGCGCCAGCAGTGACACAGGGAATTCACCCCTCCACTTT.

V and J are TRBV19 and TRBJ1-5; D not resolved. The germline gives CDR1 LNHDA, CDR2 SQIVND (reference sequence). The CDR3 covers 17 residues. Between the trimmed V and J ends, which lost 0 bases and 4 bases, there was a span of 16 bases. Written as DNA, the CDR3 is TGTGCCAGTAGTATAGATGATTTCCCGGGTTGGAATCAGCCCCAGCATTTT. It codes for CASSIDDFPGWNQPQHF. Full variable domain (missing parts from reference TRBV19 and TRBJ1-5): DGGITQSPKYLFRKEGQNVTLSCEQNLNHDAMYWYRQDPGQGLRLIYYSQIVNDFQKGDIAEGYSVSREKKESFPLTVTSAQKNPTAFYLCASSIDDFPGWNQPQHFGDGTRLSIL.

This chain joins TRBV2 and TRBJ2-1; D is perhaps TRBD2 (5 bases). The CDR3 runs to 13 residues. Germline V gene data show CDR1 as SNHLY and CDR2 as FYNNEI. V was shortened by 5 bases and J by 16 bases, with 21 bases between the two germline ends. The CDR3 spells CASSSSGGDHVFF. In DNA form, the CDR3 reads TGTGCCAGCAGTTCATCCGGAGGTGACCATGTCTTCTTC. The whole variable domain, filled in from reference TRBV2 and TRBJ2-1, reads EPEVTQTPSHQVTQMGQEVILRCVPISNHLYFYWYRQILGQKVEFLVSFYNNEISEKSEIFDDQFSVERPDGSNFTLKIRSTKLEDSAMYFCASSSSGGDHVFFGPGTRLTVL.

This chain links TRBV3-1 (or the pseudogene TRBV3-2) with TRBJ1-1; D unresolved. Germline V gene data show CDR1 as LGHDT and CDR2 as YNNKEL (reference sequence). V gave up 0 bases and J gave up 5 bases, with 13 bases separating them. This CDR3 has 15 residues. The CDR3 sequence is CASSQDLKALTEAFF. Here the CDR3 DNA reads TGTGCCAGCAGCCAAGATCTGAAAGCCTTGACTGAAGCTTTCTTT.

This chain connects TRBV2 to TRBJ1-2; 11 bases align to TRBD1. V shed 6 bases, J shed 8 bases, and the junction held 11 bases outside the gene matches. Germline CDR1 is SNHLY and CDR2 is FYNNEI. This CDR3 has 15 residues. The CDR3 here is CASRNLRDRGSGYTF. CDR3 coding DNA: TGTGCCAGCAGGAACTTACGGGACAGGGGGTCGGGCTACACCTTC.

The chain carries TRBV18 and TRBJ2-3; TRBD2 agrees at 15 bases. V trimming: 5 bases; J trimming: 4 bases; junction bases outside the gene matches: 13. CDR3 size: 19 residues. CDR1 and CDR2 (germline): KGHSH, LQKENI. As DNA, the CDR3 is TGTGCCAGCTCATTACGGACTAGCGGGGGGGCCTTCGATCCAGATACGCAGTATTTT. It translates to CASSLRTSGGAFDPDTQYF.

The genes are TRBV11-1 and TRBJ2-1, with 11 bases aligning to TRBD2. CDR3 length: 14 residues. J gave up 9 bases and V 5 bases, and 6 bases lay outside the gene matches. Germline V gives CDR1 SGHAT, CDR2 FQDESV (reference sequence). CDR3 protein: CASSVLAGEGEQFF. The CDR3 DNA sequence: TGTGCCAGCAGCGTACTAGCGGGGGAGGGTGAGCAGTTCTTC.

The V gene is TRBV4-1, the J gene TRBJ1-3; 8 bases fit TRBD1. The CDR3 spans 16 residues. Germline values: CDR1 MGHRA, CDR2 YSYEKL. V shed 3 bases, J shed 0 bases, and the junction held 4 bases outside the gene matches. The CDR3 coding sequence is TGCGCCAGCAGCCACCCGACAGGGGACTCTGGAAACACCATATATTTT. Its protein is CASSHPTGDSGNTIYF.

CDR3 amino acids: CASNKGLINQPQHF. The CDR3 coding sequence is TGTGCCAGCAATAAGGGGCTAATCAATCAGCCCCAGCATTTT. The J gene is TRBJ1-5, the V gene TRBV2; possible D gene TRBD1, 5 bases. Deletions cut 7 bases from V and 3 bases from J, with 13 bases between. The length of the CDR3 is 14 residues. Germline V gives CDR1 SNHLY, CDR2 FYNNEI.

This chain joins TRBV19 and TRBJ2-6; D possibly corresponds to TRBD1 (6 bases). Between the trimmed V and J ends, which lost 6 bases and 0 bases, there was a span of 12 bases. This CDR3 is built from 16 residues. CDR1 LNHDA and CDR2 SQIVND come from the germline V gene (reference sequence). DNA for the CDR3: TGTGCCAGTAGAAAGGGACACCTCTCTGGGGCCAACGTCCTGACTTTC. The encoded protein is CASRKGHLSGANVLTF.

The chain is built from TRBV4-1 and TRBJ2-5; 11 bases match TRBD2. The length of the CDR3 is 19 residues. Germline trimming cut 0 bases from V and 5 bases from J; bases unmatched to any gene: 14. The germline V gene has CDR1 MGHRA and CDR2 YSYEKL. The CDR3 bases are TGCGCCAGCAGCCAAGATCGTCCTTTAGCGGGGGGGCCTAGGGAGACCCAGTACTTC. Its translation is CASSQDRPLAGGPRETQYF.

J is TRBJ1-2 and V is TRBV7-2; D is undetermined. V was pared by 4 bases and J by 0 bases, with 15 bases between. This CDR3 region has 16 residues. CDR1 SGHTA and CDR2 FQGNSA come from the germline V gene. CDR3 in DNA: TGTGCCAGCAGCTCGAGGGCGGTCGGCGCTAACTATGGCTACACCTTC. Translation gives CASSSRAVGANYGYTF.

The rearrangement uses TRBV5-1 and TRBJ1-4, with 10 nucleotides matching TRBD1. V dropped 4 bases and J dropped 8; count of bases not matched to a gene: 8. The germline V gene has CDR1 SGHRS and CDR2 YFSETQ. The CDR3 is 15 amino acids. CDR3 sequence: CASSLVGTGEEKLFF. The CDR3 nucleotides are TGCGCCAGCAGCCTGGTGGGGACAGGGGAGGAAAAACTGTTTTTT.

This clone was counted between two and nine times. V gene TRBV2 combines with J gene TRBJ2-4; 7 positions agree with TRBD1. Germline lookup yields CDR1 SNHLY and CDR2 FYNNEI. Trimming cost V 2 bases and J 16 bases; bases outside gene matches: 5. This CDR3 has 11 amino acids. For the CDR3, the DNA is TGTGCCAGCAGTGAAAATGACAGGGACTACTTC. Protein product: CASSENDRDYF.

The chain recombines TRBV6-2 or TRBV6-3 with TRBJ2-5; D not certain. V was trimmed by 0 bases and J by 2 bases, leaving 4 bases between them. Per the germline V gene, CDR1 is MNHEY and CDR2 is SVGEGT. This CDR3 has 13 amino acids. CDR3 sequence reads: CASSYSAQETQYF. CDR3 coding DNA: TGTGCCAGCAGTTACTCGGCACAAGAGACCCAGTACTTC.

This clone appeared once. This chain joins TRBV7-3 and TRBJ2-6; TRBD1 matches at 8 bases. This CDR3 spans 17 amino acids. J was trimmed by 0 bases and V by 6 bases; bases with no gene match: 7. Germline lookup yields CDR1 SGHTA and CDR2 FQGTGA. The CDR3 is CASSLSGGGSGANVLTF. CDR3 in DNA: TGTGCCAGCAGTCTCTCAGGGGGCGGCTCTGGGGCCAACGTCCTGACTTTC.

The rearrangement links TRBV7-2 to TRBJ1-4; no firm D call. Deletions cut 3 bases from V and 8 bases from J, with 13 bases between. This CDR3 has 14 amino acids. Germline loops: CDR1 SGHTA, CDR2 FQGNSA. As DNA, the CDR3 is TGTGCCAGCAGCTTTGACTCCTCTGGCGAAAAACTGTTTTTT. Translating it yields CASSFDSSGEKLFF.

V and J are TRBV5-1 and TRBJ2-7; 8 nucleotides match TRBD1. Per germline, CDR1 SGHRS and CDR2 YFSETQ. The length of the CDR3 is 13 residues. Unmatched junction bases numbered 4, after V lost 2 bases and J lost 6 bases. The CDR3 DNA follows: TGCGCCAGCAGCTTCCAGGGGGCAGGCGAGCAGTACTTC. Translation gives CASSFQGAGEQYF.